Here is one T cell receptor (beta chain) with its context. The antigen is undetermined. This CDR3 has 15 amino acids. Germline lookup yields CDR1 LNHDA and CDR2 SQIVND (reference sequence). J lost 2 bases, V lost 2 bases, and 3 bases had no gene match. The sample originates from a study of cytomegalovirus exposure and HLA in healthy donors. Study-level findings and limits: The authors confirmed in vitro that a few CMV-associated chains were specific for CMV antigens. The authors listed some 160 TCR beta chains as cytomegalovirus-associated.

The donors were in the roughly 110-subject validation cohort, distinct from the 666-subject first cohort. Libraries were prepared by immunoSEQ multiplex PCR; TCRdb keeps only in-frame clonotypes and omits some of them. The sample yields about 160,000 clones, 90% to 97% seen once. Sequencing was done on a sample of PBMCs. The clonotype originates from a woman aged 18-29 years in good health and CMV-seronegative. This rearrangement joins TRBV19 to TRBJ2-5; 9 bases line up with TRBD1. CDR3 nucleotides: TGTGCCAGTAGTATATGGGGGACAGGGCAAGAGACCCAGTACTTC. Its translation is CASSIWGTGQETQYF.